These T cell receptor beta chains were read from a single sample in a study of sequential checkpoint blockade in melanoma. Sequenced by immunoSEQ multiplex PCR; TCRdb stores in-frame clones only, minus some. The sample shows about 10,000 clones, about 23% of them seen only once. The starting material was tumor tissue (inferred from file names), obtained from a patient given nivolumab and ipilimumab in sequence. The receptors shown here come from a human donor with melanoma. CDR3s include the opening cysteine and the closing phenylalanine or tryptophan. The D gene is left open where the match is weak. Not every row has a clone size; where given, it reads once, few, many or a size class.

CDR3: CSVAEGTASGNTIYF; DNA: TGCAGCGTTGCCGAGGGGACAGCTTCTGGAAACACCATATATTTT; D: TRBD1; size: .; J: TRBJ1-3; V: TRBV29-1
CDR3: CASSFTPAGGATNEKLFF; DNA: TGCGCCAGCAGCTTTACCCCGGCGGGGGGAGCAACTAATGAAAAACTGTTTTTT; D: .; size: few; J: TRBJ1-4; V: TRBV5-1
CDR3: CASRISGGAANEQFF; DNA: TGTGCCAGCAGGATTAGCGGGGGGGCCGCCAATGAGCAGTTCTTC; D: TRBD2; size: many; J: TRBJ2-1; V: TRBV11-3
CDR3: CASSFTGDGFNSPLHF; DNA: TGCGCCAGCAGCTTCACAGGGGACGGCTTTAATTCACCCCTCCACTTT; D: TRBD1; size: .; J: TRBJ1-6; V: TRBV5-1
CDR3: CASSPFGTGSWNTEAFF; DNA: .; D: .; size: many; J: TRBJ1-1; V: TRBV7-5
CDR3: CASSPNGVGQGDYGYTF; DNA: TGTGCCAGCAGCCCGAACGGAGTGGGACAGGGGGACTATGGCTACACCTTC; D: TRBD1; size: .; J: TRBJ1-2; V: TRBV9
CDR3: CASSSSGTGTYEQYF; DNA: TGTGCCAGCAGTTCCTCCGGGACAGGGACCTACGAGCAGTACTTC; D: TRBD1; size: .; J: TRBJ2-7; V: TRBV28
CDR3: CASSRRNDLWFNQPQHF; DNA: TGCGCCAGCAGTCGCAGGAACGATTTATGGTTTAATCAGCCCCAGCATTTT; D: .; size: few; J: TRBJ1-5; V: TRBV10-2
CDR3: CATQTDQQETQYF; DNA: TGTGCCACCCAGACAGACCAACAAGAGACCCAGTACTTC; D: .; size: .; J: TRBJ2-5; V: TRBV19
CDR3: CSVPRTGGEQYF; DNA: TGCAGCGTCCCTAGGACAGGGGGGGAGCAGTACTTC; D: TRBD1; size: .; J: TRBJ2-7; V: TRBV29-1
CDR3: CASSFVAEKLFF; DNA: TGTGCCAGCAGCTTCGTCGCCGAAAAACTGTTTTTT; D: .; size: medium-sized; J: TRBJ1-4; V: TRBV9
CDR3: CASSVEMRDEQFF; DNA: TGTGCCAGCAGCGTAGAAATGAGGGATGAGCAGTTCTTC; D: .; size: .; J: TRBJ2-1; V: TRBV9
CDR3: CASSLIGTSGSYEQYF; DNA: TGTGCCAGCAGTCTCATAGGGACTAGCGGGTCGTACGAGCAGTACTTC; D: TRBD2; size: few; J: TRBJ2-7; V: TRBV6-8
CDR3: CASSLGTRGYEQYF; DNA: TGTGCCAGCAGTTTAGGGACTAGGGGCTACGAGCAGTACTTC; D: TRBD2; size: .; J: TRBJ2-7; V: TRBV28
CDR3: CASRGQGEGTEAFF; DNA: TGTGCCAGTAGGGGTCAGGGGGAAGGGACTGAAGCTTTCTTT; D: TRBD1; size: .; J: TRBJ1-1; V: TRBV19
CDR3: CASMAGVYNEQFF; DNA: TGTGCCAGTATGGCGGGAGTTTACAATGAGCAGTTCTTC; D: TRBD2; size: few; J: TRBJ2-1; V: TRBV19
CDR3: CASSGQGETQYF; DNA: TGTGCCAGCAGTGGACAGGGGGAGACCCAGTACTTC; D: TRBD1; size: .; J: TRBJ2-5; V: TRBV6-8
CDR3: CASSDRGINEKLFF; DNA: TGTGCCAGCAGTGATAGGGGAATTAATGAAAAACTGTTTTTT; D: .; size: few; J: TRBJ1-4; V: TRBV6-8
CDR3: CASRAVGSSTDTQYF; DNA: TGCGCCAGCCGGGCCGTGGGGTCTAGCACAGATACGCAGTATTTT; D: .; size: .; J: TRBJ2-3; V: TRBV5-1
CDR3: CASSLLSQDTEAFF; DNA: TGCGCCAGCAGCTTGTTATCCCAGGACACTGAAGCTTTCTTT; D: .; size: .; J: TRBJ1-1; V: TRBV5-1
CDR3: CASSYSTNGTEGVDEQFF; DNA: TGTGCCAGCAGTTACTCGACTAATGGGACCGAGGGCGTCGATGAGCAGTTCTTC; D: .; size: few; J: TRBJ2-1; V: TRBV6-8
CDR3: CASSATGGTEAFF; DNA: TGTGCCAGCAGCGCGACAGGAGGTACTGAAGCTTTCTTT; D: .; size: medium-sized; J: TRBJ1-1; V: TRBV9
CDR3: CASTIVPDSYGYTF; DNA: TGTGCCAGCACCATAGTCCCGGACAGTTATGGCTACACCTTC; D: .; size: few; J: TRBJ1-2; V: TRBV11-3
CDR3: CASSSGQGEADTQYF; DNA: TGCGCCAGCAGTTCCGGACAGGGGGAAGCCGATACGCAGTATTTT; D: TRBD1; size: once; J: TRBJ2-3; V: TRBV5-1
CDR3: CASYSLDHYEQYF; DNA: TGTGCCAGCTATAGCTTAGATCACTACGAGCAGTACTTC; D: .; size: .; J: TRBJ2-7; V: TRBV7-8
CDR3: CASSPRQANTGELFF; DNA: TGTGCCAGCTCTCCCCGACAGGCGAACACCGGGGAGCTGTTTTTT; D: .; size: medium-sized; J: TRBJ2-2; V: TRBV6-8
CDR3: CASSLDRVTGELFF; DNA: TGTGCCAGCAGCCTGGACCGAGTTACCGGGGAGCTGTTTTTT; D: .; size: many; J: TRBJ2-2; V: TRBV11-3
CDR3: CASSLVAGTNSGNTIYF; DNA: TGTGCCAGCAGCTTAGTCGCAGGGACTAACTCTGGAAACACCATATATTTT; D: .; size: .; J: TRBJ1-3; V: TRBV7-6
CDR3: CASSSGTSFVGYTF; DNA: TGTGCCAGCAGCAGCGGTACTAGTTTCGTTGGCTACACCTTC; D: .; size: many; J: TRBJ1-2; V: TRBV11-3
CDR3: CASSLTGSHSYEQYF; DNA: TGTGCCAGCTCACTTACAGGGTCCCACTCCTACGAGCAGTACTTC; D: .; size: .; J: TRBJ2-7; V: TRBV18
CDR3: CASSLQGGKNEQFF; DNA: TGTGCCAGCAGCTTACAGGGGGGGAAAAATGAGCAGTTCTTC; D: .; size: few; J: TRBJ2-1; V: TRBV11-1
CDR3: CASRRDLRGSATNEKLFF; DNA: TGTGCCAGCAGACGGGACTTACGTGGGAGCGCAACTAATGAAAAACTGTTTTTT; D: .; size: medium-sized; J: TRBJ1-4; V: TRBV6-8
CDR3: CASSSPLLGRNNYGYTF; DNA: TGTGCCAGCAGTTCCCCCCTCCTCGGCAGAAATAACTATGGCTACACCTTC; D: .; size: few; J: TRBJ1-2; V: TRBV28
CDR3: CASSPQGSGNSPLHF; DNA: TGTGCCAGCAGTCCCCAGGGGTCCGGCAATTCACCCCTCCACTTT; D: .; size: few; J: TRBJ1-6; V: TRBV28
CDR3: CASSLSGGSYGYTF; DNA: TGTGCCAGCAGCTTATCAGGGGGCTCCTATGGCTACACCTTC; D: .; size: .; J: TRBJ1-2; V: TRBV7-5
CDR3: CSAGQGAGKTQYF; DNA: TGCAGCGCCGGACAGGGGGCTGGGAAGACCCAGTACTTC; D: TRBD1; size: .; J: TRBJ2-5; V: TRBV29-1
CDR3: CATSNGPRQETQYF; DNA: TGTGCCACCAGCAACGGACCCCGCCAAGAGACCCAGTACTTC; D: .; size: .; J: TRBJ2-5; V: TRBV15
CDR3: CASTQGFYEQYF; DNA: TGTGCCAGCACCCAGGGATTCTACGAGCAGTACTTC; D: .; size: .; J: TRBJ2-7; V: TRBV12-5
CDR3: CASSPGGDSLNSGNTIYF; DNA: TGTGCCAGCTCACCTGGGGGGGACAGTCTGAACAGTGGAAACACCATATATTTT; D: TRBD1; size: .; J: TRBJ1-3; V: TRBV18
CDR3: CALTGGQETQYF; DNA: TGTGCCTTGACAGGGGGTCAAGAGACCCAGTACTTC; D: TRBD1; size: .; J: TRBJ2-5; V: TRBV30
CDR3: CASSLGQELYNEQFF; DNA: TGTGCCAGCAGCCTGGGACAGGAGCTTTACAATGAGCAGTTCTTC; D: TRBD1; size: few; J: TRBJ2-1; V: TRBV11-3